One and the same sample provided the 23 T cell receptor beta chains below, sequenced in a study of cytomegalovirus exposure and HLA in healthy donors. The PCR employed 60 Vbeta primers together with 13 Jbeta primers. Clones were read by immunoSEQ multiplex PCR, and TCRdb kept only the in-frame ones, dropping some. The table records fewer than 110,000 clones, around 66% of them present only once. Sequencing was done on a sample of PBMCs. The receptors stem from a woman between 50 and 59 years old in good health and CMV-seronegative.

V gene TRBV7-9 combines with J gene TRBJ2-3; 8 nucleotides agree with TRBD2. After removal of 4 bases from V and 1 base from J, the junction contained 4 bases not matched to a gene. The CDR3 is made up of 15 amino acids. Germline loops: CDR1 SEHNR, CDR2 FQNEAQ (reference sequence). Written as DNA, the CDR3 is TGTGCCAGCAGCTATAGAGCGGGAGGCACAGATACGCAGTATTTT. Residues: CASSYRAGGTDTQYF.

V gene TRBV25-1 combines with J gene TRBJ2-1; 8 bases are a match to TRBD2. V was clipped by 0 bases and J by 7 bases; unmatched bases: 11. The CDR3 loop spans 17 amino acids. The germline V gene has CDR1 MGHDK and CDR2 SYGVNS. The DNA for the CDR3 is TGTGCCAGCAGTGAATATAGGGCTACGGGGGGGCTGAATGAGCAGTTCTTC. This translates into CASSEYRATGGLNEQFF.

V is TRBV18 and J is TRBJ2-3; 12 nucleotides agree with TRBD2. The CDR3 is 16 amino acids. Per germline, CDR1 KGHSH and CDR2 LQKENI. J was trimmed by 6 bases and V by 1 base; bases with no gene match: 5. CDR3 coding DNA: TGTGCCAGCTCACCACAGGCTAGCGGGAGGGGCGATACGCAGTATTTT. Translated, it gives CASSPQASGRGDTQYF.

The J gene is TRBJ2-7, the V gene TRBV28; tentatively, D is TRBD2 (6 bases). V lost 6 bases and J 3 bases, leaving 15 bases between the germline ends. Germline CDR1 is MDHEN and CDR2 is SYDVKM. This CDR3 contains 14 residues. CDR3 sequence reads: CASRLPGEIYEQYF. The CDR3 coding sequence is TGTGCCAGCAGACTGCCGGGGGAAATCTACGAGCAGTACTTC. Complete variable domain (other parts from reference TRBV28 and TRBJ2-7): DVKVTQSSRYLVKRTGEKVFLECVQDMDHENMFWYRQDPGLGLRLIYFSYDVKMKEKGDIPEGYSVSREKKERFSLILESASTNQTSMYLCASRLPGEIYEQYFGPGTRLTVT.

V and J are TRBV29-1 and TRBJ2-3, with D perhaps TRBD1 (5 bases). V shed 6 bases and J shed 0 bases, with 7 bases lying between them. CDR3 length: 12 residues. CDR1 is SQVTM, CDR2 ANQGSEA, per germline. CDR3 coding DNA: TGCAGCGTAGGGGCTAGCACAGATACGCAGTATTTT. Translation: CSVGASTDTQYF.

In this sample, this clone turned up a few times. V is TRBV23-1 and J is TRBJ2-1, with a possible D match to TRBD2 (5 bases). TRBV23-1 is assigned to the ORF class and has an uncertain function. Trimming took 0 bases from V and 6 from J, leaving 15 bases between them. This CDR3 comprises 16 residues. The CDR3, as DNA: TGCGCCAGCAGTCAATCGTGGTGGGAGCCGTCCAATGAGCAGTTCTTC. This gives the protein CASSQSWWEPSNEQFF.

This sequence joins TRBV18 and TRBJ1-2; D is ambiguous. There are 12 residues in the CDR3. Trimming took off 3 bases at V and 9 bases at J, with 11 bases between the two ends. Germline CDR1 reads KGHSH; CDR2 reads LQKENI. The CDR3: CASSPTGERYTF. The CDR3 region has the DNA TGTGCCAGCTCACCTACCGGAGAACGCTACACCTTC.

The CDR3 spells CASSSSREAYEQYF. CDR3 in DNA: TGTGCCAGCAGTTCATCCAGGGAAGCCTACGAGCAGTACTTC. The chain uses TRBV27 and TRBJ2-7, with a possible D match to TRBD1 (5 bases). This CDR3 spans 14 amino acids. V gave up 4 bases and J gave up 2 bases, with 12 bases separating them. Germline CDR1 is MNHEY and CDR2 is SMNVEV (reference sequence).

V and J are TRBV10-2 and TRBJ2-1; weak D call: TRBD2 (5 bases). CDR1 and CDR2 (germline): WSHSY, SAAADI. This CDR3 comprises 15 residues. Trimming removed 4 bases at V and 9 bases at J, with 19 bases between. The CDR3 region is CASSGGEGEVREQFF. For the CDR3, the DNA is TGCGCCAGCAGTGGAGGCGAGGGAGAGGTTCGTGAGCAGTTCTTC.

This chain uses TRBV4-1 with TRBJ2-5, with a tentative D call TRBD1 (6 bases). The V gene lost 3 bases and the J gene lost 4 bases, with 12 bases spanning the gap. CDR3 length: 14 residues. Per the germline V gene, CDR1 is MGHRA and CDR2 is YSYEKL. The CDR3 nucleotides read TGCGCCAGCAGCCAGTCAGGGACACGAGAGACCCAGTACTTC. Protein product: CASSQSGTRETQYF.

This clone was seen a handful of times. The chain joins TRBV9 to TRBJ2-7, with 8 bases identical to TRBD1. The trim removed 0 bases at V and 7 bases at J, leaving 6 bases unmatched. CDR3 length equals 14 residues. In germline, CDR1 is SGDLS, CDR2 YYNGEE. CDR3 DNA: TGTGCCAGCAGCGTAGAGGGACAGGCCCTGGAGCAGTACTTC. Translation gives CASSVEGQALEQYF.

This chain joins TRBV27 and TRBJ1-5, with 7 bases aligning to TRBD1. CDR3 length: 15 amino acids. V was clipped by 4 bases and J by 5 bases; unmatched bases: 8. From germline, CDR1 is MNHEY and CDR2 SMNVEV (reference sequence). The CDR3 loop reads CASSSLTGADQPQHF. In DNA, the CDR3 is TGTGCCAGCAGTTCGTTAACAGGGGCGGATCAGCCCCAGCATTTT.

This clone was observed a few times. The rearrangement joins TRBV30 to TRBJ1-1; D is unresolved. The CDR3 runs 13 residues. Germline V CDR1 and CDR2: GTSNPN, SVGIG (reference sequence). Trimming took 2 bases from V and 1 from J, leaving 8 bases between them. The DNA of the CDR3 is TGTGCCTGGAGTCGACAACAGAACACTGAAGCTTTCTTT. Protein product: CAWSRQQNTEAFF.

This chain connects TRBV5-1 to TRBJ1-2, with D perhaps matching TRBD1 (5 bases). Deletions cut 2 bases from V and 6 bases from J, with 14 bases between. Germline CDR1 is SGHRS and CDR2 is YFSETQ. CDR3 size: 14 residues. CDR3 sequence reads: CASSLPDRPDGYTF. The DNA for the CDR3 is TGCGCCAGCAGCTTACCCGACAGACCAGATGGCTACACCTTC.

This clone has just one count. The CDR3 reads CASRPLAGGQNEQFF. For the CDR3, the DNA is TGTGCCAGCAGACCTCTAGCGGGAGGGCAGAATGAGCAGTTCTTC. This sequence joins TRBV27 and TRBJ2-1; TRBD2 matches 12 bases. The CDR3 covers 15 residues. Trimming took 6 bases from V and 7 from J; bases not matched to a gene: 7. From germline, CDR1 is MNHEY and CDR2 SMNVEV (reference sequence).

The table lists this clone with a few counts. The chain links TRBV28 to TRBJ1-3; 7 bases match TRBD1. The CDR3 is 16 amino acids. Germline values: CDR1 MDHEN, CDR2 SYDVKM. V lost 6 bases to trimming and J lost 0 bases; unmatched junction nucleotides: 8. In DNA form, the CDR3 reads TGTGCCAGCAGGCGAGGAGGGACAGCCTCTGGAAACACCATATATTTT. This gives the protein CASRRGGTASGNTIYF.

The J gene is TRBJ2-7, the V gene TRBV6-5; unclear D gene. Germline values: CDR1 MNHEY, CDR2 SVGAGI. Trimming shortened V by 2 bases and J by 2 bases, and 7 bases separated the two germline ends. CDR3 length: 13 residues. The CDR3 loop is CASSYTSTYEQYF. The CDR3 DNA sequence: TGTGCCAGCAGTTACACGTCTACCTACGAGCAGTACTTC.

The rearrangement joins TRBV4-3 to TRBJ2-2; the match to TRBD2 covers 8 bases. The CDR3 is 18 residues long. V shed 2 bases and J 4 bases; nucleotides not matched to a gene: 12. Germline lookup yields CDR1 LGHNA and CDR2 YSLEER. CDR3 protein: CASSQTSTGGVGTGELFF. CDR3 coding DNA: TGCGCCAGCAGCCAAACAAGTACGGGGGGGGTAGGCACCGGGGAGCTGTTTTTT.

The chain is built from TRBV11-2 and TRBJ2-1, with 11 positions matching TRBD2. V lost 4 bases, J lost 4 bases, and 9 bases stayed unmatched. Germline V gene lookup returns CDR1 SGHAT and CDR2 FQNNGV. The CDR3 covers 17 residues. CDR3 bases: TGTGCCAGCAGCTATCTTGCCGGGACTAGCGGATACAATGAGCAGTTCTTC. Protein sequence: CASSYLAGTSGYNEQFF.

V usage is TRBV15 and J usage is TRBJ2-7, with 8 bases that match TRBD1. CDR3 length: 12 residues. Germline lookup yields CDR1 LNHNV and CDR2 YYDKDF (reference sequence). J was trimmed by 2 bases and V by 8 bases; bases with no gene match: 2. CDR3 in amino acids: CATGQGPYEQYF. In nucleotides, the CDR3 is TGTGCCACCGGACAGGGTCCCTACGAGCAGTACTTC. Using reference TRBV15 and TRBJ2-7 for the parts outside the CDR3, the full variable domain is DAMVIQNPRYQVTQFGKPVTLSCSQTLNHNVMYWYQQKSSQAPKLLFHYYDKDFNNEADTPDNFQSRRPNTSFCFLDIRSPGLGDTAMYLCATGQGPYEQYFGPGTRLTVT.

The chain uses TRBV23-1 and TRBJ2-3, with 8 bases identical to TRBD2. TRBV23-1 is recorded as an ORF, its role being uncertain. Trimming removed 0 bases from V and 5 bases from J; junction bases left unmatched: 7. The CDR3 spans 16 residues. In DNA form, the CDR3 reads TGCGCCAGCAGTCAATCGGCAGCGGGGGCTGGAGATACGCAGTATTTT. It is translated as CASSQSAAGAGDTQYF.

The genes are TRBV7-9 and TRBJ1-1; D not certain. CDR3 length equals 13 residues. V was cut by 3 bases and J by 1 base, with 6 bases left in between. The V gene's germline CDR1 is SEHNR and CDR2 FQNEAQ (reference sequence). CDR3 amino acids: CASSFAGNTEAFF. CDR3 in DNA: TGTGCCAGCAGCTTTGCGGGGAACACTGAAGCTTTCTTT.

This clone was detected once. The rearrangement links TRBV28 to TRBJ1-5, with D perhaps TRBD1 (6 bases). The CDR3 totals 14 residues. Germline values: CDR1 MDHEN, CDR2 SYDVKM. The V and J ends lost 3 bases and 7 bases respectively, with 13 bases between them. DNA of the CDR3: TGTGCCAGCAGTTTTTGGGGGCTGCAACAGCCCCAGCATTTT. It translates to CASSFWGLQQPQHF.